This TCR beta chain was recovered during a study of T cell responses to AZD1222 COVID-19 vaccine (dated by TCRdb to the early 2020s). Regarding the research as a whole: AZD1222 recipients given second doses at about 4 weeks or at about 12 weeks were pooled, since spike-specific TCR depth and breadth were not found to differ between the two schedules. A total of under 250 trial participants underwent TCR sequencing, of whom roughly 210 had received two doses of AZD1222 and 26 had received two doses of the MenACWY control vaccine. Trial participants were enrolled by age into subgroups of 18-55, 56-69 and 70-plus years, and 148, 28 and 57 TCR-sequenced participants, respectively, were included in these subgroups. Overall study results and their limits: Participants were mostly white British, with more females than males. The authors suggested clonal diversity may have been underestimated. Vaccine-associated CD4 TCRs spanned the whole spike protein, with dominant responses in regions 160-218 and 743-854. Conclusions about previously exposed vaccinees are limited, since just a handful of AZD1222 recipients were seropositive for SARS-CoV-2 at baseline. Reportedly, almost half of the unique spike-specific TCRs recognized epitopes lying outside the regions that are mutated in the B.1.351 and B.1.1.7 variants. The 56-69-year group was small, and its depth increase did not reach significance, likely because of low power. Because no day 14 peak-response samples were available, repertoires were characterized only after the peak T cell response. After two AZD1222 doses, both the breadth and the depth of spike-specific TCRs were significantly higher than at day 0 and than in MenACWY recipients.

The CDR3 regions of human TCRbeta chains were analyzed by immunosequencing. In the original analysis: Repertoire TCRs were checked for matches against a reference library of SARS-CoV-2-specific TCRs that had been generated using the MIRA antigen-specificity platform. Breadth was defined as the fraction of unique TCRs that were SARS-CoV-2-associated, and depth was defined as the fraction of total T cells that were SARS-CoV-2-associated. Each spike-specific TCR was assigned to its reactive spike region and to a CD4 or CD8 class using the MIRA data. Log10-transformed breadth and depth values were compared by one-way ANOVA with Sidak's multiple comparisons tests. Not all clones reach the TCRdb copy of this immuneACCESS table, which keeps in-frame sequences only. Checked studies attribute under half of the gap to unresolved V genes and leave the rest unexplained. That table gives V, J and clone size, and the DNA gave D and trimming. The sample contains about 120,000 clones, approximately 90% of them found a single time. The ten largest account for around 4.3% of the sample.

A remark on this clone: Its binding antigen is unknown. Base quality data are lacking; no much larger clone is found one base away.

Based on the germline V gene, the CDR1 and CDR2 sequences are SGHRS and YFSETQ. The CDR3 has 14 amino acids, counting the end cysteine and phenylalanine. Of all the DNA, just the CDR3 is kept, 42 bases in frame from base 1. Clipping removes 4 bases from V and 0 bases from J, with 4 as the unmatched junction base count. The time point label, read with the paper, signifies: baseline before first vaccination. The vaccinee samples were drawn from two UK trials, COV001 and COV002, one of which was a single-blind randomized controlled phase 2/3 trial testing AZD1222 (ChAdOx1 nCoV-19) in healthy adults. For TCRbeta chain sequencing, PBMC samples were collected from trial participants at day 0 and at day 28 after the second dose.

Sequencing was performed on peripheral blood, taken on day 0 of AZD1222 vaccination. The source of this sequence is an adult in good health. This chain joins TRBV5-1 to TRBJ2-7, with 7 middle bases fitting TRBD1. The sequenced DNA: TGCGCCAGCAGCCCGGGACAGATCTCCTACGAGCAGTACTTC. It encodes CASSPGQISYEQYF.